The source of this T cell receptor (beta chain) is a study of blood T cells in healthy people across ages (dated by TCRdb to the mid-2010s). Regarding the study in general: In model experiments, template switching captured about one uniquely barcoded TCR beta cDNA molecule for every two T cells. Using deep sequencing normalized with unique cDNA molecular identifiers, the study measured how TCR beta repertoire diversity changes with age. Donors of different ages were randomly distributed across sequencing lanes to avoid experimental bias. Two additional independent replicas of 1 million unique cDNA reads from the same blood draw were analyzed for two donors (one aged 18 to 30 and one aged 80 or older). Four age groups were formed from the donors: young (average approximately 15 years), middle-aged (around 40), aged (62) and long-lived (around 82). Here is what the overall study found, with its caveats: Donor CMV infection status was unknown, potentially confounding age-related changes in expanded clonotypes. Because profiling used bulk unsorted PBMCs, naive and antigen-experienced compartments could not be compared conclusively. The long-lived group showed more naive CD4+ T cells, fewer expanded clones and increased TCR diversity than the aged group, suggesting age selection. Total diversity estimates from one million sequenced T cells were considered lower bounds and underestimates. Observed TCR beta diversity per million T cells fell roughly linearly with age, and a significant reduction was already apparent by age roughly 40. Observed TCR beta diversity correlated strongly with the percentage of naive T cells measured by flow cytometry.

Receptors were amplified or captured by 5' RACE. This sample was sequenced with an Illumina HiSeq 2500. A second PCR of roughly 7 to 11 cycles was performed with a sample-barcoded 5' primer and a J-beta primer mix. A unique molecular identifier was introduced onto each TCR beta cDNA molecule by a template-switch 5' adaptor carrying 12 random nucleotides. Each sample yielded at least 2.5 million CDR3-containing paired-end reads. All of the RNA was converted into first-strand cDNA using the Mint cDNA synthesis kit, with a TRBC-specific oligonucleotide serving as the primer. Following uracil-DNA glycosylase treatment, all cDNA underwent a first 18-cycle PCR with the universal primers M1SS and BC2_uni_R. The published analysis was carried out like this. For normalization, 1 million high-quality reads, each with a distinct molecular identifier, were randomly selected from each sample. Reads with shared molecular identifiers were discarded instead of being binned into consensus sequences. MiTCR, with a Q25 quality threshold and the strictest error-elimination algorithm, was used for CDR3 identification, clonotype clustering and error correction. A nonparametric unseen species model with Euler transformation was used to estimate lower-bound total TCR beta diversity. TCRdb handled the public reads itself, with Q25 trimming in fastp and clone calling in MiXCR, and kept productive beta chains. For every CDR3 protein sequence, its rows merge into one entry that carries the most common genes and DNA. The V and J calls and clone size are TCRdb's, not the authors'. For this sample the table gives 650,000 to 700,000 distinct CDR3 sequences, of which over 40% were detected only once. Of the sample, roughly 12% is held by the ten largest clones.

As encoded in the germline V gene, CDR1 is SGHRS while CDR2 is YFSETQ. The CDR3 contains 16 residues, cysteine and phenylalanine counted. Of the read, only the CDR3 DNA is kept; its 48 bases are in frame from base 1. Deletion took 1 base off V and 0 bases off J, with a span of 14 bases between the germline ends. Systemically healthy Caucasian individuals from Russia, around 38 in total and aged about 6 to 95 years, were included as donors. Ten milliliters of peripheral blood were drawn from each donor into EDTA-treated Vacutainer tubes. PBMCs were isolated by Ficoll-Paque density-gradient centrifugation, with at least 7 million obtained per sample. Total RNA was extracted from PBMCs with Trizol reagent, with at least 6 micrograms obtained per sample. For every donor, an aliquot of PBMCs went through flow cytometry to measure the percentages of naive CD45RAhigh/CD27high T cells. This clonotype has a count of ten or more. There is no known antigen for this receptor. One base away there is no much larger clone; base qualities are not given.

The sequence links TRBV5-1 to TRBJ2-7; a confident D gene designation cannot be given. The sequencing sample was made of blood. The receptor comes from a woman of 80 years or more in good health. DNA sequence: TGCGCCAGCAGCTTGCGAGCAGGTTCGAGCTCCTACGAGCAGTACTTC. Protein translation: CASSLRAGSSSYEQYF.